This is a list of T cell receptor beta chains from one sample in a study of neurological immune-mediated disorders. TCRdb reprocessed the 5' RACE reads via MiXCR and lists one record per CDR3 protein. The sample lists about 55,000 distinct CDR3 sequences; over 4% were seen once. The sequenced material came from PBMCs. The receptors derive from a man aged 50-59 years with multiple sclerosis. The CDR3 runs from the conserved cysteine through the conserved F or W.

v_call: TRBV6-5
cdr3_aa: CASSYSQGAYNEQFF

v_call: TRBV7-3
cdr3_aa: CASSTLAGHNEQFF

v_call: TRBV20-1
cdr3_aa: CSARVPGQVLFGYTF

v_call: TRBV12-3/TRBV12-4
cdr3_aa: CASLSVNHRGTAGELFF

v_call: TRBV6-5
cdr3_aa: CASSYSRGPAGELFF

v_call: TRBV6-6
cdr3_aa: CASADSSYGYTF

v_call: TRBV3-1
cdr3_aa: CASSQAAGANYGYTF

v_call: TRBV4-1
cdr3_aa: CASSHEGATYNEQFF

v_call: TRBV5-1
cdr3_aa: CASSGTGVTDTQYF

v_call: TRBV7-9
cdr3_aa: CASSLIAGNEQFF

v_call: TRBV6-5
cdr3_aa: CASSYRGPHGYTF

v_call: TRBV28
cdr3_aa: CASSRGDRVNQPQHF

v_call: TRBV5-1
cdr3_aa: CASSWKLARGTDTQYF

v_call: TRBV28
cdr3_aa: CASSLRGGQLNQPQNF

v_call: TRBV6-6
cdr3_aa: CASRPGTAQYNEQFF

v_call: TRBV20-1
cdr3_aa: CSARGLRDQETQYF

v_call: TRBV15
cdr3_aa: CATSNPGLAGPGRTQYF

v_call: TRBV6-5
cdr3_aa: CASSYSSGVTEAFF

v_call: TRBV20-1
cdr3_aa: CSASKGFLQHF

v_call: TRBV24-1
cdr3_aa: CATSDFPLDRGQETQYF

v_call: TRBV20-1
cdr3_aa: CSARTSGRIGETQYF

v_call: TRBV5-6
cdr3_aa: CASRHTGTSGLLSSYNEQFF